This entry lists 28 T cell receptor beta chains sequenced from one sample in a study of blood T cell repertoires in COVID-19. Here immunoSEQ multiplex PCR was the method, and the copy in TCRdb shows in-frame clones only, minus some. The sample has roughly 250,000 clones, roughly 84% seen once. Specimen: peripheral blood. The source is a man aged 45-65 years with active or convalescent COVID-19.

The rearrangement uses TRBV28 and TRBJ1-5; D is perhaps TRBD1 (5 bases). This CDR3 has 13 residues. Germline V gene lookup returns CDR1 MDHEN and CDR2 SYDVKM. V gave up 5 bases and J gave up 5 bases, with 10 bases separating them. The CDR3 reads CASSGGSHQPQHF. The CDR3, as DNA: TGTGCCAGCAGTGGGGGGAGCCATCAGCCCCAGCATTTT.

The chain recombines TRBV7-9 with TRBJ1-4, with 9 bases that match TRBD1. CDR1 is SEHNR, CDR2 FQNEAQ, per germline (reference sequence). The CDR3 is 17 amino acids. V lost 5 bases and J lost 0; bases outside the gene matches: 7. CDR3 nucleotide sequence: TGTGCCAGCAGCCGATGGACAGGGGATGCAACTAATGAAAAACTGTTTTTT. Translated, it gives CASSRWTGDATNEKLFF.

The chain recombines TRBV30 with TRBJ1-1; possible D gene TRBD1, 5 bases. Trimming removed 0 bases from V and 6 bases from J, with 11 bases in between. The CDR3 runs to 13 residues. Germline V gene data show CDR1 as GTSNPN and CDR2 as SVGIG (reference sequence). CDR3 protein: CAWSVGLTPEAFF. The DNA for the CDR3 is TGTGCCTGGAGTGTGGGGCTCACACCTGAAGCTTTCTTT.

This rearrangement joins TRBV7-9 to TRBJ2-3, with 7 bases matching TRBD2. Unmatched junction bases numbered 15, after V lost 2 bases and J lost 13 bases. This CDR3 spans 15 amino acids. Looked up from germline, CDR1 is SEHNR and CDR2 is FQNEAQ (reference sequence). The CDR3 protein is CASSLRGGEAPQEYF. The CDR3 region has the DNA TGTGCCAGCAGCTTAAGGGGAGGGGAGGCCCCACAGGAGTATTTT.

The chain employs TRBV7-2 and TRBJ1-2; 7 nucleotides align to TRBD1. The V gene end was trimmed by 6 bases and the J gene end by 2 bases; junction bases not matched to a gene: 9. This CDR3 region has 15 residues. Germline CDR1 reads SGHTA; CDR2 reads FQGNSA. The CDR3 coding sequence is TGTGCCAGCAGTCGGGGTATACAGGGGAACTATGGCTACACCTTC. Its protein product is CASSRGIQGNYGYTF. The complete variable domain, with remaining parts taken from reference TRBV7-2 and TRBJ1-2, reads GAGVSQSPSNKVTEKGKDVELRCDPISGHTALYWYRQSLGQGLEFLIYFQGNSAPDKSGLPSDRFSAERTGGSVSTLTIQRTQQEDSAVYLCASSRGIQGNYGYTFGSGTRLTVV.

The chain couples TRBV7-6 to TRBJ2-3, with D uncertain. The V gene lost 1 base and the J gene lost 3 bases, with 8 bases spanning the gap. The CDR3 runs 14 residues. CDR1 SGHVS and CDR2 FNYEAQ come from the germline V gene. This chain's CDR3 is CASSLDPPTDTQYF. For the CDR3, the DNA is TGTGCCAGCAGCTTAGATCCCCCAACAGATACGCAGTATTTT.

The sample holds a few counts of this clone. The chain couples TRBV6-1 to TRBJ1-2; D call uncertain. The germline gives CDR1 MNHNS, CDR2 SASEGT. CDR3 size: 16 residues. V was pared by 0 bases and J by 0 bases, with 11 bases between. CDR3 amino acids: CASSEALARSNYGYTF. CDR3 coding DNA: TGTGCCAGCAGTGAAGCGCTGGCCAGGTCTAACTATGGCTACACCTTC.

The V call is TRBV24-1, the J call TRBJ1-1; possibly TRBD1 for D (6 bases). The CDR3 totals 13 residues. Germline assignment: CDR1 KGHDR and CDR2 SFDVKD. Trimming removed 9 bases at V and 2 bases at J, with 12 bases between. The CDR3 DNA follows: TGTGCCACCCAAGACAGGTTCAACACTGAAGCTTTCTTT. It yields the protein CATQDRFNTEAFF.

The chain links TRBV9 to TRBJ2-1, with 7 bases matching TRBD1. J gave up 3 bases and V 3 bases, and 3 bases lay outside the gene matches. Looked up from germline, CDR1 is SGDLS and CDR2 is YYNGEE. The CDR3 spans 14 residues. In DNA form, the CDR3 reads TGTGCCAGCAGCGGGGGACAGTTCTACAATGAGCAGTTCTTC. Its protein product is CASSGGQFYNEQFF.

The CDR3 reads CASSTGRRSGANVLTF. In DNA, the CDR3 is TGTGCCAGTAGTACCGGACGGAGGTCTGGGGCCAACGTCCTGACTTTC. The chain is built from TRBV19 and TRBJ2-6; maybe TRBD2 (5 bases). The CDR3 runs 16 residues. V lost 4 bases, J lost 1 base, and 11 bases lay in between. CDR1 and CDR2 (germline): LNHDA, SQIVND (reference sequence).

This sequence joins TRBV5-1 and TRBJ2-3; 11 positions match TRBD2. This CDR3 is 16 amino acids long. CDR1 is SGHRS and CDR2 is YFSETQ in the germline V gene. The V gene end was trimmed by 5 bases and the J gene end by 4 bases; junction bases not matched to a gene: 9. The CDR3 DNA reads TGCGCCAGCAGGGGATCTAGCGGGGGGACGTCAGATACGCAGTATTTT. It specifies CASRGSSGGTSDTQYF.

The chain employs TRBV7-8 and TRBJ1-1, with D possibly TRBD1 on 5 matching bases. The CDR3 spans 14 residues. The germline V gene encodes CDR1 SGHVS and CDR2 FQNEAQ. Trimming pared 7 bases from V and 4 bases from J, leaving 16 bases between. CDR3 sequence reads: CASTLESGFTEAFF. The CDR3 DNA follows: TGTGCCAGCACCCTAGAATCAGGGTTCACTGAAGCTTTCTTT.

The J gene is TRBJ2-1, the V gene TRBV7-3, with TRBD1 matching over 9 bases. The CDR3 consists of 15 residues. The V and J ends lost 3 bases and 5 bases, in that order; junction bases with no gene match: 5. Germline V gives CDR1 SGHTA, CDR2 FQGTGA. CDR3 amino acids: CASSFRGTGNNEQFF. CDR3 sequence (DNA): TGTGCCAGCAGCTTCCGCGGGACAGGGAACAATGAGCAGTTCTTC.

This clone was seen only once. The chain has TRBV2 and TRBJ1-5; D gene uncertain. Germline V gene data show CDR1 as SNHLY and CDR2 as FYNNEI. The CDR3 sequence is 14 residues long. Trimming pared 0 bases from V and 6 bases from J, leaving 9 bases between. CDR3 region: CASSEARGVQPQHF. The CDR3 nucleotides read TGTGCCAGCAGTGAAGCACGCGGGGTTCAGCCCCAGCATTTT.

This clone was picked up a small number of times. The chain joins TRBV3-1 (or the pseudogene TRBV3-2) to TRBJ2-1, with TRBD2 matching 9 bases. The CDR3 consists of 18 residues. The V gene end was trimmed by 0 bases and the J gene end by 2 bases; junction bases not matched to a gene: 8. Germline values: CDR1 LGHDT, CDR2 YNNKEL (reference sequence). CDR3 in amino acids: CASSQEMRGGLPYNEQFF. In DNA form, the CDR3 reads TGTGCCAGCAGCCAAGAAATGCGGGGGGGCCTACCCTACAATGAGCAGTTCTTC.

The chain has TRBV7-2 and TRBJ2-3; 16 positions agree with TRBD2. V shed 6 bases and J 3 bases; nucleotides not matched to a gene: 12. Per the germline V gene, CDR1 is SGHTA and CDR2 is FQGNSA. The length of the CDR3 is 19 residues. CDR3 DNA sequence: TGTGCCAGCAGTCAAACCGGGACTAGCGGGGGGGCGTCGACAGATACGCAGTATTTT. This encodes CASSQTGTSGGASTDTQYF. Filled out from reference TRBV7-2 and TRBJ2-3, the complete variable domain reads GAGVSQSPSNKVTEKGKDVELRCDPISGHTALYWYRQSLGQGLEFLIYFQGNSAPDKSGLPSDRFSAERTGGSVSTLTIQRTQQEDSAVYLCASSQTGTSGGASTDTQYFGPGTRLTVL.

CDR3 bases: TGCGCCAGCAGGCAACAGGATCGGGAGACCCAGTACTTC. Amino acids: CASRQQDRETQYF. The V and J genes are TRBV4-1 and TRBJ2-5; D is possibly TRBD1 (5 bases). Germline V gene sequence: CDR1 MGHRA, CDR2 YSYEKL. V was cut by 6 bases and J by 5 bases, with 13 bases left in between. The CDR3 covers 13 residues.

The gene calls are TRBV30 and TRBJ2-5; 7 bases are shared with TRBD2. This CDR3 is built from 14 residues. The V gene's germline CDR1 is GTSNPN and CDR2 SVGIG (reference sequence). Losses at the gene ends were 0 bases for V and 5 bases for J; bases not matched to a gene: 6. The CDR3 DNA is TGTGCCTGGAGTGTAGCCAGCGGGGTTGAGACCCAGTACTTC. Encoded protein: CAWSVASGVETQYF.

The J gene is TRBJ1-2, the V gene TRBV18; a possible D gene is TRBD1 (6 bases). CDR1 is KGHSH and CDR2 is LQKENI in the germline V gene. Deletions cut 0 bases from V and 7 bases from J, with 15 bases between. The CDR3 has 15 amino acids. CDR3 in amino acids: CASSPPLQGMGGYTF. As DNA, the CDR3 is TGTGCCAGCTCACCACCGTTGCAGGGGATGGGTGGCTACACCTTC.

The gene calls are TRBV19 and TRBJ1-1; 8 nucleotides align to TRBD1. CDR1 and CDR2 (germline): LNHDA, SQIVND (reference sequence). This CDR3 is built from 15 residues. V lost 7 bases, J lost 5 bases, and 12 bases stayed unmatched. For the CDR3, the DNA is TGTGCCAGTACCGATCCGACAGGGGTGACGACTGAAGCTTTCTTT. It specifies CASTDPTGVTTEAFF.

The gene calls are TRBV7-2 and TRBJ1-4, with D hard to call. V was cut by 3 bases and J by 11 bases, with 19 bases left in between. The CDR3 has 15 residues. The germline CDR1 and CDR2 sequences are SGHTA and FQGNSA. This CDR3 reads CASSFRGLGGGKLFF. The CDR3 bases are TGTGCCAGCAGCTTCCGGGGTCTGGGCGGAGGGAAACTGTTTTTT.

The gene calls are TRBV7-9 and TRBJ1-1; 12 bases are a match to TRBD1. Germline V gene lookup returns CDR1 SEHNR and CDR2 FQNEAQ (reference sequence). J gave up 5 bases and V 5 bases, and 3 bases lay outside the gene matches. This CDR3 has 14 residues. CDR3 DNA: TGTGCCAGCAGCAGGGGACAGGGGGCGACTGAAGCTTTCTTT. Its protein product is CASSRGQGATEAFF.

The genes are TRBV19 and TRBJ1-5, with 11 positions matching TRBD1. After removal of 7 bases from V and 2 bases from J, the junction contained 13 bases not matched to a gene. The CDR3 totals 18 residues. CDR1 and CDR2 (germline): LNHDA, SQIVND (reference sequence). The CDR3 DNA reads TGTGCCAGTAACTCACCGGGACAGGGGGTAAGTGGCAATCAGCCCCAGCATTTT. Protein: CASNSPGQGVSGNQPQHF.

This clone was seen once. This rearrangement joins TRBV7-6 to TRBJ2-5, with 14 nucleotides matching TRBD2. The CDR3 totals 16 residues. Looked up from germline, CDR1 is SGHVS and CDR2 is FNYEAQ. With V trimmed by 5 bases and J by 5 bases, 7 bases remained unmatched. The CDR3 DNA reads TGTGCCAGCAGCCGATCTGGACTAGCGGGGGGTGAGACCCAGTACTTC. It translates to CASSRSGLAGGETQYF.

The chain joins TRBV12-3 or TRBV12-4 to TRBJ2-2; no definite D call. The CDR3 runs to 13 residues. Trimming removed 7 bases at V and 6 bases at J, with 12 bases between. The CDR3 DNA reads TGTGCCAGCACCCTGACTCGGTCCGGGGAGCTGTTTTTT. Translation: CASTLTRSGELFF.

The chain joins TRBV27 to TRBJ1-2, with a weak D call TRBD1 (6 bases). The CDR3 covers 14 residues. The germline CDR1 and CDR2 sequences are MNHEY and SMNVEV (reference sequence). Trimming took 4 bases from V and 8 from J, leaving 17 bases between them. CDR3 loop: CASSSRGPGDGYTF. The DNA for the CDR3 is TGTGCCAGCAGTTCCCGGGGCCCAGGGGACGGCTACACCTTC.

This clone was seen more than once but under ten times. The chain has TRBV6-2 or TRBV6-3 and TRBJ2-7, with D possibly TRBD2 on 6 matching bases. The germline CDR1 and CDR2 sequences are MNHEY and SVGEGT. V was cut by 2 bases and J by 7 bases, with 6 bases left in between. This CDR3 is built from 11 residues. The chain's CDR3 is CASSYAGEQYF. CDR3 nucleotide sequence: TGTGCCAGCAGTTACGCGGGGGAGCAGTACTTC.

This CDR3 reads CASGWTGGRTGELFF. CDR3 DNA sequence: TGTGCCAGCGGCTGGACAGGGGGGCGCACCGGGGAGCTGTTTTTT. V and J are TRBV7-9 and TRBJ2-2, with 10 bases fitting TRBD1. The V gene's germline CDR1 is SEHNR and CDR2 FQNEAQ (reference sequence). Trimming removed 8 bases from V and 4 bases from J; junction bases left unmatched: 7. The CDR3 contains 15 residues. Full variable domain (missing parts from reference TRBV7-9 and TRBJ2-2): DTGVSQNPRHKITKRGQNVTFRCDPISEHNRLYWYRQTLGQGPEFLTYFQNEAQLEKSRLLSDRFSAERPKGSFSTLEIQRTEQGDSAMYLCASGWTGGRTGELFFGEGSRLTVL.